This section outlines one TCR beta chain sequence together with its context. The sample is drawn from a study of Ad26.COV2.S vaccination and SARS-CoV-2 variants. The CDR3 spans 15 residues. The ends lost 1 base at V and 2 bases at J; junction bases unmatched: 6. CDR1 is SGHRS, CDR2 YFSETQ, per germline. Data came from immunoSEQ multiplex PCR; TCRdb stores just in-frame clones and leaves some out. The sample has fewer than 600,000 clones, 80% to 90% seen once. Treatment here: around 19 received Ad26.COV2.S at low or high dose, single or two shots; roughly 5 received placebo; per-sample allocation not given. Repertoires come from day 63 after the first vaccine or placebo injection.

The sample consisted of peripheral blood, taken in a trial of Ad26.COV2.S vaccine versus placebo. The sequence came from a person aged 18-65 years who received the Ad26.COV2.S COVID-19 vaccine or a placebo. The rearrangement joins TRBV5-1 to TRBJ2-7; TRBD1 matches at 7 bases. This chain's CDR3 is CASSLTGALPYEQYF. The CDR3 DNA sequence: TGCGCCAGCAGCTTGACAGGGGCGCTCCCCTACGAGCAGTACTTC.